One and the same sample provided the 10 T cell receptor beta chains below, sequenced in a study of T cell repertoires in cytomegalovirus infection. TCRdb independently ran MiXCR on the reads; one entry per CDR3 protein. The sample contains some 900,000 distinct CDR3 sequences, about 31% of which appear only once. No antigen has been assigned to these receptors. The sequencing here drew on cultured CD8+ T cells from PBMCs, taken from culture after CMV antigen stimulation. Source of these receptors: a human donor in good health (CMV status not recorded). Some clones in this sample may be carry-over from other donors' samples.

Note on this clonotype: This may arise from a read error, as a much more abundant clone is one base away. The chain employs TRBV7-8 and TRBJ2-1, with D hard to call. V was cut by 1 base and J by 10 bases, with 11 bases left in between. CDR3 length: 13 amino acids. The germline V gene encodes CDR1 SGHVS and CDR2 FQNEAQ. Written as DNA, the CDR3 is TGTGCCAGCAGCTTAGGCCAATGGGAAGAGCAGTTCTTC. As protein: CASSLGQWEEQFF.

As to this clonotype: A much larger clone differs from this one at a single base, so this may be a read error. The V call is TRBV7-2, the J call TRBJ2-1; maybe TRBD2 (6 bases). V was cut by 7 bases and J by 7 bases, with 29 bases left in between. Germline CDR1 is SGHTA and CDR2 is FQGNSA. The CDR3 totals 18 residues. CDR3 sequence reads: CASNTPSLGSRRENEQFF. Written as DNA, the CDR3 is TGTGCCAGCAACACTCCCTCCCTGGGGTCTCGGAGGGAAAATGAGCAGTTCTTC.

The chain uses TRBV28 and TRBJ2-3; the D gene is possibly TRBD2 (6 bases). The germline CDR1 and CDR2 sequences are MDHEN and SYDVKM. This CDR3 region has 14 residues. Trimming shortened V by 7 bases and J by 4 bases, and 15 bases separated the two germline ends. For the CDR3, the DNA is TGTGCCAGCAAACTAGGTACGGGAGCAGATACGCAGTATTTT. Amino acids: CASKLGTGADTQYF.

The CDR3 bases are TGCAGTGCTAGAAGAGGGAACACTGAAGCTTTCTTT. It translates to CSARRGNTEAFF. The gene calls are TRBV20-1 and TRBJ1-1, with D hard to call. The length of the CDR3 is 12 residues. Germline V gene sequence: CDR1 DFQATT, CDR2 SNEGSKA (reference sequence). Trimming cost V 2 bases and J 1 base, with 5 bases left between them.

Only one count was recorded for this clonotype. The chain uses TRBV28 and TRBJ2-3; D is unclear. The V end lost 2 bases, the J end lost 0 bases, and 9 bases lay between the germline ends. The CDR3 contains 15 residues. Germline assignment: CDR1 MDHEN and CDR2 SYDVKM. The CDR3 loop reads CASSLAEPSTDTQYF. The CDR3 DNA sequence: TGTGCCAGCAGTTTAGCGGAGCCTAGCACAGATACGCAGTATTTT. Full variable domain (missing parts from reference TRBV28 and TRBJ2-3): DVKVTQSSRYLVKRTGEKVFLECVQDMDHENMFWYRQDPGLGLRLIYFSYDVKMKEKGDIPEGYSVSREKKERFSLILESASTNQTSMYLCASSLAEPSTDTQYFGPGTRLTVL.

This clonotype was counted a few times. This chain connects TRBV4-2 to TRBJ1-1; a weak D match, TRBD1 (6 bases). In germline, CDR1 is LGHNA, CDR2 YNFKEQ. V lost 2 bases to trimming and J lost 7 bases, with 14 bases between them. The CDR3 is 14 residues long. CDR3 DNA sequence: TGTGCCAGCAGCCAAAAAAAAGGGGGTCGTGAAGCTTTCTTT. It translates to CASSQKKGGREAFF.

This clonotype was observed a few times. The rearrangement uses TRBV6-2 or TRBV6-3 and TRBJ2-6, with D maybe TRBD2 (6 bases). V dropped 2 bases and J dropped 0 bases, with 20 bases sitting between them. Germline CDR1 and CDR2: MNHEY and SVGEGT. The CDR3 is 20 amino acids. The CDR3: CASSYPFRDWDRSGANVLTF. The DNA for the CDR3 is TGTGCCAGCAGTTACCCTTTCCGGGACTGGGACCGCTCTGGGGCCAACGTCCTGACTTTC.

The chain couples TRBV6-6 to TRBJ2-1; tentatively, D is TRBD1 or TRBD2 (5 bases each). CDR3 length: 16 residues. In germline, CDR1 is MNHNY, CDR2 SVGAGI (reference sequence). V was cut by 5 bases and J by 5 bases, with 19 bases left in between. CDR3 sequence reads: CASSNYRDPPHNEQFF. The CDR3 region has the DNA TGTGCCAGCAGTAACTACCGGGACCCACCCCACAATGAGCAGTTCTTC.

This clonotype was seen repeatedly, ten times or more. CDR3: CASSVGAPYQETQYF. Here the CDR3 DNA reads TGTGCCAGCAGTGTCGGAGCCCCTTACCAAGAGACCCAGTACTTC. The V gene is TRBV6-1, the J gene TRBJ2-5; D is uncertain. V was clipped by 4 bases and J by 0 bases, with 12 bases between them. CDR1 and CDR2 from the germline V gene are MNHNS and SASEGT. This CDR3 is 15 amino acids long.

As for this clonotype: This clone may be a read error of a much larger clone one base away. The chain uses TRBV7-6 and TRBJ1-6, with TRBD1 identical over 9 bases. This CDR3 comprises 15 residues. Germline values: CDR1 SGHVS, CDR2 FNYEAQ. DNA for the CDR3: TGTGCCAACAGCCTGGACAGGGGCCTTAATTCACCCCTCCACTTT. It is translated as CANSLDRGLNSPLHF.